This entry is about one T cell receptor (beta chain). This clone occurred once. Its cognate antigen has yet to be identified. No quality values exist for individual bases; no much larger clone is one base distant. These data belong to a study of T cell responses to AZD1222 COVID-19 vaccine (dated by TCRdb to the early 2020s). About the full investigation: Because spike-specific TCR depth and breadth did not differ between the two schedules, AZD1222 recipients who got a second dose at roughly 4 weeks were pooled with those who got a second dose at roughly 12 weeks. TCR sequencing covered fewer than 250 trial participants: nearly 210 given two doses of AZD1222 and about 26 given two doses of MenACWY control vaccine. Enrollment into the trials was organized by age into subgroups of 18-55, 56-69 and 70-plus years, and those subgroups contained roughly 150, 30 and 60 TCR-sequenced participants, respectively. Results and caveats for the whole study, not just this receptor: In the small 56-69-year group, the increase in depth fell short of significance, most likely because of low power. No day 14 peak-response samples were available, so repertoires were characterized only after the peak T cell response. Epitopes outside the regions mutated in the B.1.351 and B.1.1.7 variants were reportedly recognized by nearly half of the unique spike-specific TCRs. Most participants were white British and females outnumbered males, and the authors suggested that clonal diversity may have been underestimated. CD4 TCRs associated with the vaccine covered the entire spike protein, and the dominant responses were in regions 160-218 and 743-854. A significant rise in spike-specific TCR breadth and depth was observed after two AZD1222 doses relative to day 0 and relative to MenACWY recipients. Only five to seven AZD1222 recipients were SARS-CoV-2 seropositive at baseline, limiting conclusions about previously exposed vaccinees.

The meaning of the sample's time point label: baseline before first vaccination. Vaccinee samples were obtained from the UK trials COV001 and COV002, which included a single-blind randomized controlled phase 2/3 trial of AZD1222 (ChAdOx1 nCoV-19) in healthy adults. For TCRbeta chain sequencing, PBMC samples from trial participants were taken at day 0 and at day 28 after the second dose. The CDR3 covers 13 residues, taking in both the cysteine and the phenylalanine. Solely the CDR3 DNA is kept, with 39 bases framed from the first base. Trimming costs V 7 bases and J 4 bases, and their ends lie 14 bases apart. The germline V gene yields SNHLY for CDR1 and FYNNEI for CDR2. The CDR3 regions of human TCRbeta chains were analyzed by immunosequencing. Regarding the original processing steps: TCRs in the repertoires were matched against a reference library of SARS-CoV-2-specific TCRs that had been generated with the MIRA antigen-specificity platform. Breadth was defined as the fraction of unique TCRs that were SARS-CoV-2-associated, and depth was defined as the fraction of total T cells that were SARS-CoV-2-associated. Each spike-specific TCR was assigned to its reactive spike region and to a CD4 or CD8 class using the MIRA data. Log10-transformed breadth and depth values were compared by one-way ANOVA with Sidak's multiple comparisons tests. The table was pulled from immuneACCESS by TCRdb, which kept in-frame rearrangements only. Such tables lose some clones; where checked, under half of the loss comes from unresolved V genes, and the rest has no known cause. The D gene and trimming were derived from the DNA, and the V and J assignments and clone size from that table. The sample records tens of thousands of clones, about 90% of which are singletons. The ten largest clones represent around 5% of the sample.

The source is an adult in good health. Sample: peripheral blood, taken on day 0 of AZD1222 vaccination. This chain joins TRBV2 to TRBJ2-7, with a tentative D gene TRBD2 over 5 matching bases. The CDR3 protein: CASTSGREYEQYF. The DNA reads TGTGCCAGCACCTCCGGAAGGGAGTACGAGCAGTACTTC.